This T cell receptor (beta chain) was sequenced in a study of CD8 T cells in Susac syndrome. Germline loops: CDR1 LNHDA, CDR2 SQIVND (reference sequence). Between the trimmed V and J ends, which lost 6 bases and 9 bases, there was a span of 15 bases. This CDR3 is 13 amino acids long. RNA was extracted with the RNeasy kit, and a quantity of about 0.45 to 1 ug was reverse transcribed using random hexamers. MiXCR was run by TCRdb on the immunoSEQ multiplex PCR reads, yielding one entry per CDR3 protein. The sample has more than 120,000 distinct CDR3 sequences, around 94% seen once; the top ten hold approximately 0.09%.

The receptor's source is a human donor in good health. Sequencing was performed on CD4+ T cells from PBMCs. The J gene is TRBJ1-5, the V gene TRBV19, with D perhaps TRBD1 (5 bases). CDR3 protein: CASRIQDLGPQHF. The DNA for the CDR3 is TGTGCCAGTAGAATACAGGACTTAGGGCCCCAGCATTTT. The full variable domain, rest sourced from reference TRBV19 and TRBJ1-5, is DGGITQSPKYLFRKEGQNVTLSCEQNLNHDAMYWYRQDPGQGLRLIYYSQIVNDFQKGDIAEGYSVSREKKESFPLTVTSAQKNPTAFYLCASRIQDLGPQHFGDGTRLSIL.